The present T cell receptor beta chain was sequenced within a study of blood T cell repertoires in COVID-19 (dated by TCRdb to the early 2020s). About the investigation overall: Collaborator samples came from the United States, Italy and Spain and covered acute and convalescent phases of COVID-19. Where available, HLA class I and class II types were obtained from metadata supplied by the sample provider rather than from assay-based typing. The sample metadata nearly always contained a de-identified subject ID, COVID-19 status, age in years and sex. The dataset comprised deeply sampled blood TCRbeta repertoires from subjects exposed to, actively infected with, or recovered from COVID-19. A freely available public database, intended as a resource for researchers studying the immune response to SARS-CoV-2, is where the repertoires were released. The material from the prospective study consisted of cDNA or gDNA derived from T cells, B-cell-depleted T cells, or PBMCs. Samples were obtained from the ongoing ImmuneRACE study (first 160 participants) and from some 1,300 subjects provided by 6 global collaborators. The research as a whole found: How much clinical and demographic metadata was included differed by source and by participant, and the metadata was provided uncurated.

From the cysteine up to the phenylalanine, the CDR3 has a length of 15 residues. CDR3 DNA only is kept here, 45 bases in frame from base 1. Reading the germline V gene gives CDR1 SNHLY and CDR2 FYNNEI. From V the trimming removes 5 bases and from J it removes 5 bases, while the gene matches leave 7 bases of the junction unaccounted for. In Seattle, one collaborating source enrolled patients while the infection was active and tracked those patients longitudinally over the course of disease. Each collaborating institution followed its own protocols to collect whole blood in K2EDTA tubes. For TCRbeta analysis, collaborators shipped samples in one of three forms: frozen whole blood, isolated PBMCs, or DNA extracted from either of those sample types. This clone showed up just a few times. What antigen it recognizes has not been identified. No per-base quality is available; no much larger clone lies one base away.

The immunoSEQ Assay, a bias-controlled multiplex PCR, was used to amplify TCRbeta CDR3 regions from genomic DNA. From the authors' description of their analysis: Nucleated cell counts per sample were estimated from amplification of reference gene primers within the assay. To quantify the absolute abundance of each unique TCRbeta CDR3 rearrangement, sequence reads were collapsed and filtered. For each sample, productive Simpson clonality was calculated by taking the square root of Simpson's diversity index across productive rearrangements. TCRdb stores this immuneACCESS table with in-frame sequences only. Part of the clones is absent; in the studies checked, under half of the shortfall reflects unresolved V genes, and no reason is known for the rest. V and J calls and clone size are those listed in that table; D and trimming were worked out from the DNA. Counted in this sample were about 180,000 clones; roughly four fifths of them appeared once. The ten largest clones add up to around 8% of the sample.

The sequence is built from TRBV2 and TRBJ2-1; TRBD2 fits 9 bases in the junction. Sequenced: peripheral blood. This clonotype originated in a woman in her 70s with COVID-19, enrolled during active disease. The CDR3 in this case is CASSMTSGVNNEQFF. The nucleotides are TGTGCCAGCAGTATGACTAGCGGAGTGAACAATGAGCAGTTCTTC.